One T cell receptor (beta chain) is described in this entry. No antigen is known for it. The record originates from a study of post-analysis software for immune sequencing data. Study at large: Multiple sclerosis in the patients followed relapsing-remitting, secondary progressive and progressive-relapsing courses.

Each TCR beta cDNA library carried unique molecular identifiers. With roughly 0.85 to 11 million T cells as the source, some 500,000 cDNA molecules resulted. In TCRdb, the PCR reads were re-called with MiXCR into one record per CDR3 protein. The table lists roughly 570,000 distinct CDR3 sequences, around 31% of them singletons, with around 5.9% in the top ten. Regarding the study as a whole: Controls' normalized Chao1 diversity significantly exceeded that of multiple sclerosis patients. Roughly 5 TRBV segments (TRBV5-6, TRBV5-1 and TRBV20-1 among them) occurred more frequently in patients than in controls.

V shed 3 bases, J shed 15 bases, and the junction held 11 bases outside the gene matches. Germline V gene sequence: CDR1 SNHLY, CDR2 FYNNEI. The CDR3 length is 14 residues. This sequence originates from a girl aged 2 to 17 with multiple sclerosis. This chain uses TRBV2 with TRBJ2-4; the match to TRBD2 covers 10 bases. Sequencing was carried out using blood. The CDR3 here is CASSEASGGQSWYF. The CDR3 bases are TGTGCCAGCAGTGAGGCTAGCGGGGGACAGTCATGGTACTTC.